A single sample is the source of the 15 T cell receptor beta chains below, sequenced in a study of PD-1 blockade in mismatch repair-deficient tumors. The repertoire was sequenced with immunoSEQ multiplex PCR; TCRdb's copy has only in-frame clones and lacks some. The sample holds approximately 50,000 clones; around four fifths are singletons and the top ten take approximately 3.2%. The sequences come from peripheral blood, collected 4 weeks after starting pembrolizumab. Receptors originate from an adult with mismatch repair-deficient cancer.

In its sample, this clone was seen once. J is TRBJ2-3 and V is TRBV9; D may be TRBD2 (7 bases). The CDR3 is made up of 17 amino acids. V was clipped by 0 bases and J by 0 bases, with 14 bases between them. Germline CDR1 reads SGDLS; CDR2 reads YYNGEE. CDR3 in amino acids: CASSVEGGTTSTDTQYF. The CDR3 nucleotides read TGTGCCAGCAGCGTAGAGGGGGGGACAACTAGCACAGATACGCAGTATTTT. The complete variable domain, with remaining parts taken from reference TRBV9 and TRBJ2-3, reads DSGVTQTPKHLITATGQRVTLRCSPRSGDLSVYWYQQSLDQGLQFLIQYYNGEERAKGNILERFSAQQFPDLHSELNLSSLELGDSALYFCASSVEGGTTSTDTQYFGPGTRLTVL.

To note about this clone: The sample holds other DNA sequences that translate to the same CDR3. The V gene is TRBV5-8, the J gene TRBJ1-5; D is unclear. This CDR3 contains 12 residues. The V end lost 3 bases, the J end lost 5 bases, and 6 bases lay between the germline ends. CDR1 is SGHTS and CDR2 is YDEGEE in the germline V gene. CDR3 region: CASSWGDQPQHF. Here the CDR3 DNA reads TGTGCCAGCAGCTGGGGAGATCAGCCCCAGCATTTT.

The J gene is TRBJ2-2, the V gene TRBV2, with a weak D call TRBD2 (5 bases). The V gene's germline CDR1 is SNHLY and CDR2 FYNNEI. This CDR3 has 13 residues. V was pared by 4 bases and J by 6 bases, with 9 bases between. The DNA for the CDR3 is TGTGCCAGCAGTGCCGCGGAGGCCGGGGAGCTGTTTTTT. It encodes CASSAAEAGELFF.

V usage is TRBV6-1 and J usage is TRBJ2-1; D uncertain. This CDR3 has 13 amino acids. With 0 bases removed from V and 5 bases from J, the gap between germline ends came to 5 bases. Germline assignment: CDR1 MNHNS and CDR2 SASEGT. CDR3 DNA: TGTGCCAGCAGTGAAGCGTACCACAATGAGCAGTTCTTC. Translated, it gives CASSEAYHNEQFF.

For the CDR3, the DNA is TGTGCCAGCAGCTCACAAGGGGGGGCGTATGGCTACACCTTC. Its translation is CASSSQGGAYGYTF. The gene calls are TRBV7-2 and TRBJ1-2; D is perhaps TRBD1 (6 bases). The germline V and J ends were trimmed by 4 bases and 5 bases, with 14 bases remaining between them. The CDR3 has 14 residues. From germline, CDR1 is SGHTA and CDR2 FQGNSA.

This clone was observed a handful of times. Here the CDR3 reads CASTTRLAGQPQHF. The CDR3 DNA reads as TGTGCCAGTACAACCCGACTAGCGGGTCAGCCCCAGCATTTT. V usage is TRBV19 and J usage is TRBJ1-5; D unclear. The V and J ends lost 7 bases and 6 bases respectively, with 16 bases between them. The CDR3 spans 14 residues. In germline, CDR1 is LNHDA, CDR2 SQIVND (reference sequence).

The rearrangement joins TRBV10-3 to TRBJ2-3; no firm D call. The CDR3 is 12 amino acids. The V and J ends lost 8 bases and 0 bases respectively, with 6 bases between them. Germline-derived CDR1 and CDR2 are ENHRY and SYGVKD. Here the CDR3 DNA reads TGTGCCATCGCAACTAGCACAGATACGCAGTATTTT. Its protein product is CAIATSTDTQYF.

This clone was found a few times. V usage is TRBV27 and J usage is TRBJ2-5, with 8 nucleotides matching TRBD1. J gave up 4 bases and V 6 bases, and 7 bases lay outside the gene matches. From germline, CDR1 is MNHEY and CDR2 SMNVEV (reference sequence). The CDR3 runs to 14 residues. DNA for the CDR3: TGTGCCAGCAGACTATATACAGGGGGAGAGACCCAGTACTTC. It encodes CASRLYTGGETQYF.

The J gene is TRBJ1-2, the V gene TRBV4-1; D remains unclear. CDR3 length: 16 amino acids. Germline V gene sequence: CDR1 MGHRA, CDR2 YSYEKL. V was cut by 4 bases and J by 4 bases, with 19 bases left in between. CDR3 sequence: CASSPSGLERFYGYTF. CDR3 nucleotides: TGCGCCAGCAGCCCGAGCGGACTGGAGAGGTTCTATGGCTACACCTTC.

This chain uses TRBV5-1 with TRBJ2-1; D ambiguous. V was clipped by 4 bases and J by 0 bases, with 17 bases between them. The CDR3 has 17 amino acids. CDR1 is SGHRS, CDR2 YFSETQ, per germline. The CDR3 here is CASSHSPPASSYNEQFF. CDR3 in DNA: TGCGCCAGCAGCCACTCCCCCCCGGCTAGCTCCTACAATGAGCAGTTCTTC.

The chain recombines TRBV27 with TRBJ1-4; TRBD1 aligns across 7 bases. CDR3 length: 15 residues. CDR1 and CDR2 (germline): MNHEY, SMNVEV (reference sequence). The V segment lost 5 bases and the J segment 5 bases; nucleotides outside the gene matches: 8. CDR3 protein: CASSRRQGANEKLFF. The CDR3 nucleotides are TGTGCCAGCAGTCGCAGACAGGGCGCGAATGAAAAACTGTTTTTT.

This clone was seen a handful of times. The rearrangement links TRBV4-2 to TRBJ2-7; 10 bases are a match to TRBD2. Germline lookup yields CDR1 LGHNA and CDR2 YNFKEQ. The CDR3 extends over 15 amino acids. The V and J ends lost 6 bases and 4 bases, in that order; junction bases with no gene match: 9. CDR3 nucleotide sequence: TGTGCCAGCAGGTACCTAGCGGGAGCTCTATACGAGCAGTACTTC. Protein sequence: CASRYLAGALYEQYF.

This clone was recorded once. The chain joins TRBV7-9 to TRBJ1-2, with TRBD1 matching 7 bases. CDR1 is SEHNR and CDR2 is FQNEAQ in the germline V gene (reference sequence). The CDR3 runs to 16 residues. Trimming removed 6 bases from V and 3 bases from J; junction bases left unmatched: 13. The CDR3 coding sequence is TGTGCCAGCAGTTTTGGACAGGCCCTAATGGACTATGGCTACACCTTC. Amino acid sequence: CASSFGQALMDYGYTF.

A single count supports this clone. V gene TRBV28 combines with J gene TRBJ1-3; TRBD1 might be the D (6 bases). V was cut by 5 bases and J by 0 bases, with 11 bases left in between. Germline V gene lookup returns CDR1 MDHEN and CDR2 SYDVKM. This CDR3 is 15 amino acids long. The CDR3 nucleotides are TGTGCCAGCAGTGAAAGGGGGGCCTCTGGAAACACCATATATTTT. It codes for CASSERGASGNTIYF.

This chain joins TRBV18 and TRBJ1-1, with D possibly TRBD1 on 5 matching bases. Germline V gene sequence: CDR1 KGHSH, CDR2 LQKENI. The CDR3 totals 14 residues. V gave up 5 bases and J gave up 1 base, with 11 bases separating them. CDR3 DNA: TGTGCCAGCTCATGGGGACGACAGAACACTGAAGCTTTCTTT. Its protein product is CASSWGRQNTEAFF.